This TCR beta chain was identified in a study of blood T cells in healthy people across ages (dated by TCRdb to the mid-2010s). Concerning the study at large: In model experiments, roughly one uniquely barcoded TCR beta cDNA molecule per two T cells was captured by template switching. Using deep sequencing normalized with unique cDNA molecular identifiers, the study measured how TCR beta repertoire diversity changes with age. Donors were grouped into four age groups: young (average approximately 16 years), middle-aged (39), aged (around 62) and long-lived (about 82). To avoid experimental bias, donors of different ages were distributed randomly across sequencing lanes. Using the same blood draw, the study looked at two additional independent replicas of 1 million unique cDNA reads for two donors, one aged 18 to 29 and the other aged 80 or older.

Regarding this clonotype: Its antigen target is currently unknown. Per-base quality was not reported, and no clone a single base away is much larger than it.

Library creation used 5' RACE. The second PCR ran for about 7 to 11 cycles and used a J-beta primer mix along with a sample-barcoded 5' primer. Each TCR beta cDNA molecule received a unique molecular identifier from a template-switch 5' adaptor carrying 12 random nucleotides. Each sample yielded at least 3 million CDR3-containing paired-end reads. First-strand cDNA synthesis was performed from all RNA using the Mint cDNA synthesis kit, with priming by a TRBC-specific oligonucleotide. Following uracil-DNA glycosylase treatment, all cDNA underwent a first 18-cycle PCR with the universal primers M1SS and BC2_uni_R. In the authors' own workflow: Normalization of each sample was performed by random selection of 1 million high-quality reads, each carrying a distinct molecular identifier. Reads sharing molecular identifiers were discarded rather than binned into consensus sequences. MiTCR, run with a Q25 quality threshold and the strictest error-elimination algorithm, handled CDR3 identification, clonotype clustering and error correction. Lower-bound total TCR beta diversity was estimated with a nonparametric unseen species model using Euler transformation. TCRdb's own reprocessing of the public reads used fastp at Q25 and MiXCR and kept productive beta chains. When rows share a CDR3 protein, they turn into one entry using the most common DNA and genes. The V and J calls and clone size come from TCRdb's table, not from the authors' own analysis. Within this sample are fewer than 2 million distinct CDR3 sequences, with more than 35% of them counted one time only. The ten biggest clones cover 23% of the sample.

Donors were 35 to 40 systemically healthy Caucasian individuals from Russia aged roughly 6 to 95 years. Approximately 9.3 milliliters of peripheral blood were collected from each donor into EDTA-treated Vacutainer tubes. Ficoll-Paque density-gradient centrifugation was used to isolate PBMCs, with at least 6.5 million per sample. Trizol reagent was used to extract total RNA from the PBMCs, yielding at least 6 micrograms per sample. Naive CD45RAhigh/CD27high T cell percentages were measured by flow cytometry on a PBMC aliquot from every donor. What the authors observed across the whole study: As age increased, observed TCR beta diversity per million T cells dropped in a roughly linear way, and a significant reduction was already evident by age about 40. Observed TCR beta diversity correlated strongly with the percentage of naive T cells measured by flow cytometry. Compared with the aged group, more naive CD4+ T cells, fewer expanded clones and increased TCR diversity were shown by the long-lived group, suggesting age selection. Because profiling used bulk unsorted PBMCs, naive and antigen-experienced compartments could not be compared conclusively. Because donor CMV infection status was unknown, age-related changes in expanded clonotypes were potentially confounded. Estimates of total diversity based on one million sequenced T cells were regarded as lower bounds and as underestimates.

The junction shows trimming of 1 base on V and 6 bases on J, plus 15 bases between the germline ends. CDR1 and CDR2 (PRHDT, FYEKMQ) derive from the germline V gene (reference sequence). Spanning cysteine to phenylalanine, the CDR3 consists of 15 amino acids. Just the 45-base CDR3 DNA is kept, in frame starting at base 1. The TCR comes from a human donor in good health. This chain is built from TRBV13 and TRBJ1-1, and the D gene may be TRBD1, 6 bases matching. The sequencing sample was made of blood. The CDR3 amino acid sequence is: CASSLVGAGSAEAFF. DNA sequence: TGTGCCAGCAGCTTAGTGGGGGCAGGGAGCGCTGAAGCTTTCTTT.